The subject of this entry is one TCR beta chain. The antigen remains undetermined. Trimming cost V 1 base and J 7 bases, with 10 bases left between them. This CDR3 region has 13 residues. CDR1 and CDR2 from the germline V gene are SEHNR and FQNEAQ (reference sequence). Sequenced by immunoSEQ multiplex PCR; TCRdb stores in-frame clones only, minus some. The sample gives just over 2,000,000 clones, less than 95% of which show up once; 1% to 1.3% is in the top ten. CD8 cells classed as naive were CD45RO-negative and positively selected for CCR7, excluding terminally differentiated effector memory CD45RA+ cells. The sample comes from a study of shared clonotypes between healthy human individuals. Study-wide results and limits: The study found roughly 5% of naive CD4 clonotypes shared across a handful of donors. The authors sampled blood alone, and tissue repertoires likely differ.

Input material: naive CD8+ T cells sorted from blood. This chain joins TRBV7-9 and TRBJ1-2; no reliable D call. The TCR originated in a man between 18 and 35 years old in good health. The CDR3 is CASSLGLGFGYTF. CDR3 DNA: TGTGCCAGCAGCTTAGGGTTAGGGTTTGGCTACACCTTC.